Below, 28 T cell receptor beta chains from the same sample are listed, as sequenced in a study of T cell responses to AZD1222 COVID-19 vaccine. The method was immunoSEQ multiplex PCR; TCRdb's version includes in-frame clones alone and lacks a portion of them. The table lists 100,000 to 150,000 clones, around 84% of them singletons. The sequencing used peripheral blood, collected on day 0 of AZD1222 vaccination. Receptors originate from an adult in good health.

This clone was seen only once. The genes are TRBV2 and TRBJ1-2; D is ambiguous. CDR3 length equals 14 residues. Germline CDR1 SNHLY, CDR2 FYNNEI. Trimming removed 1 base at V and 8 bases at J, with 14 bases between. The CDR3 loop is CASSEEAGVGGYTF. The CDR3 nucleotides are TGTGCCAGCAGTGAAGAGGCGGGTGTAGGCGGCTACACCTTC.

The chain links TRBV27 to TRBJ2-7, with D possibly being TRBD1 (5 bases). V shed 0 bases and J shed 2 bases, with 11 bases lying between them. The CDR3 covers 15 residues. Germline CDR1 is MNHEY and CDR2 is SMNVEV (reference sequence). In DNA form, the CDR3 reads TGTGCCAGCAGTTTATCATATCAGGGAACCTACGAGCAGTACTTC. Amino acid sequence: CASSLSYQGTYEQYF.

The rearrangement links TRBV29-1 to TRBJ2-5; possible D gene TRBD1, 5 bases. V was cut by 8 bases and J by 2 bases, with 15 bases left in between. Germline V gene data show CDR1 as SQVTM and CDR2 as ANQGSEA. This CDR3 comprises 13 residues. CDR3 sequence (DNA): TGCAGCATATCCGGACACGCACAAGAGACCCAGTACTTC. Its translation is CSISGHAQETQYF. The whole variable domain, filled in from reference TRBV29-1 and TRBJ2-5, reads SAVISQKPSRDICQRGTSLTIQCQVDSQVTMMFWYRQQPGQSLTLIATANQGSEATYESGFVIDKFPISRPNLTFSTLTVSNMSPEDSSIYLCSISGHAQETQYFGPGTRLLVL.

The V call is TRBV7-9, the J call TRBJ2-2; TRBD1 is a possible D gene (6 bases). Germline-derived CDR1 and CDR2 are SEHNR and FQNEAQ (reference sequence). The CDR3 runs to 18 residues. V lost 5 bases and J lost 6, with 25 bases in between. CDR3 in DNA: TGTGCCAGCAGCAGTCCCCTACAGGGCCTCGTGAAGGCCGGGGAGCTGTTTTTT. The encoded protein is CASSSPLQGLVKAGELFF.

This sequence joins TRBV3-1 (or the pseudogene TRBV3-2) and TRBJ1-2; unclear D gene. This CDR3 region has 13 residues. Between the trimmed V and J ends, which lost 7 bases and 0 bases, there was a span of 9 bases. CDR1 and CDR2 from the germline V gene are LGHDT and YNNKEL (reference sequence). CDR3 protein: CASNNRSNYGYTF. DNA of the CDR3: TGTGCCAGCAACAACAGATCTAACTATGGCTACACCTTC.

The CDR3 region has the DNA TGTGCCAGCAGTGGGCAACGCGGAAACTATGGCTACACCTTC. As protein: CASSGQRGNYGYTF. The chain joins TRBV2 to TRBJ1-2; D unresolved. CDR3 length equals 14 residues. The V end was cut by 4 bases, the J end by 2 bases, with 11 bases between. CDR1 and CDR2 (germline): SNHLY, FYNNEI.

This chain links TRBV6-2 or TRBV6-3 with TRBJ2-7; no reliable D call. Germline CDR1 is MNHEY and CDR2 is SVGEGT. The CDR3 runs 13 residues. V lost 0 bases and J 2 bases, leaving 5 bases between the germline ends. The CDR3, as DNA: TGTGCCAGCAGTTACTCGGGCCCCTACGAGCAGTACTTC. Protein product: CASSYSGPYEQYF.

The chain has TRBV27 and TRBJ2-1, with D possibly being TRBD2 (5 bases). CDR1 and CDR2 from the germline V gene are MNHEY and SMNVEV (reference sequence). The CDR3 is 14 residues long. The germline V and J ends were trimmed by 3 bases and 8 bases, with 14 bases remaining between them. DNA for the CDR3: TGTGCCAGCAGTTTGATTAGCGTCTTACATGAGCAGTTCTTC. Translating gives CASSLISVLHEQFF.

The V gene is TRBV5-5, the J gene TRBJ1-2; D is unclear. The V gene lost 4 bases and the J gene lost 0 bases, with 16 bases spanning the gap. From germline, CDR1 is SGHKS and CDR2 YYEKEE (reference sequence). The CDR3 runs 16 residues. Here the CDR3 DNA reads TGTGCCAGCAGCCTACAGTACGGAAAACCTAACTATGGCTACACCTTC. Protein product: CASSLQYGKPNYGYTF.

Remarks on this clone: Other nucleotide sequences in the sample specify the same CDR3. The rearrangement links TRBV5-1 to TRBJ1-1; 7 bases are a match to TRBD1. This CDR3 comprises 13 residues. The germline V gene has CDR1 SGHRS and CDR2 YFSETQ. V trimming: 4 bases; J trimming: 4 bases; junction bases outside the gene matches: 4. The CDR3 DNA is TGCGCCAGCAGCCCGGGACAGAGCACTGAAGCTTTCTTT. As protein: CASSPGQSTEAFF.

V and J are TRBV9 and TRBJ2-2; a weak D match, TRBD1 (6 bases). The V gene's germline CDR1 is SGDLS and CDR2 YYNGEE. CDR3 size: 15 residues. V was trimmed by 4 bases and J by 0 bases, leaving 10 bases between them. Written as DNA, the CDR3 is TGTGCCAGCAGCTCGAGGGGGTCGAACACCGGGGAGCTGTTTTTT. It yields the protein CASSSRGSNTGELFF.

The rearrangement links TRBV11-2 to TRBJ2-5; D unclear. Trimming pared 0 bases from V and 7 bases from J, leaving 15 bases between. The CDR3 loop spans 15 amino acids. The germline V gene encodes CDR1 SGHAT and CDR2 FQNNGV. The CDR3, as DNA: TGTGCCAGCAGCTTAGATCCAGCCTCGTTGGGGACCCAGTACTTC. This codes for CASSLDPASLGTQYF.

The genes are TRBV28 and TRBJ1-2; the D is unclear. Germline V CDR1 and CDR2: MDHEN, SYDVKM. This CDR3 is built from 16 residues. Trimming removed 3 bases from V and 0 bases from J, with 14 bases in between. DNA for the CDR3: TGTGCCAGCAGTTTTTACTACGGCGGAGCTAACTATGGCTACACCTTC. It specifies CASSFYYGGANYGYTF.

This clone was detected only a few times. The CDR3: CSVVRHMNYNEQFF. The DNA of the CDR3 is TGCAGCGTTGTAAGGCACATGAACTACAATGAGCAGTTCTTC. The J gene is TRBJ2-1, the V gene TRBV29-1; D uncertain. CDR1 SQVTM and CDR2 ANQGSEA come from the germline V gene. V shed 4 bases and J shed 3 bases, with 13 bases lying between them. CDR3 length: 14 amino acids.

V gene TRBV5-4 combines with J gene TRBJ1-1; the D is unclear. This CDR3 is built from 14 residues. Trimming stripped 5 bases from V and 5 bases from J, with 16 bases between. Per the germline V gene, CDR1 is SGHNT and CDR2 is YYREEE (reference sequence). The CDR3 DNA reads as TGTGCCAGCAGTCACCCAGACTTAGGGACTGAAGCTTTCTTT. It translates to CASSHPDLGTEAFF. The full variable domain, with the rest looked up from reference TRBV5-4 and TRBJ1-1, is ETGVTQSPTHLIKTRGQQVTLRCSSQSGHNTVSWYQQALGQGPQFIFQYYREEENGRGNFPPRFSGLQFPNYSSELNVNALELDDSALYLCASSHPDLGTEAFFGQGTRLTVV.

In this sample, this clone turned up a few times. V is TRBV19 and J is TRBJ2-7, with TRBD2 matching over 10 bases. Germline CDR1 is LNHDA and CDR2 is SQIVND (reference sequence). The CDR3 spans 15 residues. Trimming at V came to 4 bases and at J to 0 bases, leaving 3 bases not matched to a gene. The CDR3 protein is CASSRSSGSSYEQYF. CDR3 sequence (DNA): TGTGCCAGTAGTAGGTCTAGCGGGAGCTCCTACGAGCAGTACTTC.

The V and J genes are TRBV12-3 or TRBV12-4 and TRBJ1-2; D is perhaps TRBD1 (6 bases). The length of the CDR3 is 12 residues. Trimming cost V 10 bases and J 6 bases, with 15 bases left between them. CDR3 bases: TGTGCCACCATGGGGGGCGCAAATGGCTACACCTTC. This encodes CATMGGANGYTF.

This clone appeared once. The chain couples TRBV14 to TRBJ2-1; D gene ambiguous. V was pared by 8 bases and J by 5 bases, with 4 bases between. The CDR3 loop spans 10 amino acids. Germline V gene lookup returns CDR1 SGHDN and CDR2 FVKESK. Written as DNA, the CDR3 is TGTGCCAGCGGGAACAATGAGCAGTTCTTC. Translating it yields CASGNNEQFF.

This clone was seen once. The V gene is TRBV7-9, the J gene TRBJ1-2; D unclear. Germline V lookup: CDR1 SEHNR, CDR2 FQNEAQ (reference sequence). The V and J ends lost 1 base and 0 bases respectively, with 9 bases between them. The CDR3 spans 15 residues. CDR3 protein: CASSLETGTNYGYTF. Written as DNA, the CDR3 is TGTGCCAGCAGCTTAGAGACCGGGACTAACTATGGCTACACCTTC.

The chain carries TRBV9 and TRBJ2-1, with a weak D call TRBD2 (6 bases). V lost 0 bases and J 8 bases, leaving 12 bases between the germline ends. This CDR3 spans 14 amino acids. Germline CDR1 is SGDLS and CDR2 is YYNGEE. The CDR3 is CASSVDASVDEQFF. The CDR3 DNA is TGTGCCAGCAGCGTAGACGCTAGCGTCGATGAGCAGTTCTTC.

The V call is TRBV6-5, the J call TRBJ2-7, with 7 bases aligning to TRBD1. CDR1 MNHEY and CDR2 SVGAGI come from the germline V gene. The length of the CDR3 is 13 residues. Germline trimming cut 6 bases from V and 5 bases from J; bases unmatched to any gene: 7. The DNA of the CDR3 is TGTGCCAGCAGCAGACAGGGAATCCACGAGCAGTACTTC. The encoded protein is CASSRQGIHEQYF.

The V and J genes are TRBV11-2 and TRBJ2-5; D uncertain. The CDR3 has 14 amino acids. V lost 6 bases to trimming and J lost 5 bases, with 16 bases between them. CDR1 SGHAT and CDR2 FQNNGV come from the germline V gene. This CDR3 reads CASRRSLNGETQYF. The CDR3 DNA reads TGTGCCAGCAGGCGGTCACTTAACGGGGAGACCCAGTACTTC.

The chain has TRBV11-2 and TRBJ2-5; D ambiguous. The CDR3 spans 11 residues. Trimming removed 5 bases from V and 2 bases from J, with 3 bases in between. CDR1 is SGHAT and CDR2 is FQNNGV in the germline V gene. Written as DNA, the CDR3 is TGTGCCAGCAGCGAACAAGAGACCCAGTACTTC. Its translation: CASSEQETQYF.

This sequence joins TRBV24-1 and TRBJ2-1; tentatively, D is TRBD2 (7 bases). The germline V and J ends were trimmed by 8 bases and 5 bases, with 18 bases remaining between them. The CDR3 runs to 15 residues. Germline CDR1 is KGHDR and CDR2 is SFDVKD. Here the CDR3 reads CATNEGGLVNNEQFF. The CDR3, as DNA: TGTGCCACCAACGAGGGGGGGTTAGTTAACAATGAGCAGTTCTTC.

The V call is TRBV7-6, the J call TRBJ2-5; D assignment may be TRBD1 or TRBD2 (5 bases each). Looked up from germline, CDR1 is SGHVS and CDR2 is FNYEAQ. Trimming took off 5 bases at V and 4 bases at J, with 17 bases between the two ends. This CDR3 is 15 amino acids long. The CDR3 DNA reads as TGTGCCAGCAGCCCCGGGACCGCCCTTGGAGAGACCCAGTACTTC. The encoded protein is CASSPGTALGETQYF.

The CDR3 DNA reads as TGTGCCAGCTCACGATCCACTCCAACTAATGAAAAACTGTTTTTT. The encoded protein is CASSRSTPTNEKLFF. The J gene is TRBJ1-4, the V gene TRBV18; D gene ambiguous. Trimming stripped 4 bases from V and 0 bases from J, with 9 bases between. The germline CDR1 and CDR2 sequences are KGHSH and LQKENI. The CDR3 runs 15 residues.

This clone was counted between two and nine times. The chain combines TRBV29-1 with TRBJ1-1; the D gene is possibly TRBD1 (5 bases). With 4 bases removed from V and 4 bases from J, the gap between germline ends came to 10 bases. The germline V gene encodes CDR1 SQVTM and CDR2 ANQGSEA. The length of the CDR3 is 12 residues. CDR3 sequence: CSVGGGGTEAFF. The CDR3 coding sequence is TGCAGCGTTGGAGGTGGGGGCACTGAAGCTTTCTTT.

This clone was recorded only once. The V and J genes are TRBV7-8 and TRBJ1-6, with TRBD1 matching over 9 bases. V shed 4 bases and J 8 bases; nucleotides not matched to a gene: 6. Looked up from germline, CDR1 is SGHVS and CDR2 is FQNEAQ. This CDR3 spans 15 amino acids. The CDR3 protein is CASSSRQGGDSPLHF. In DNA, the CDR3 is TGTGCCAGCAGCTCTCGACAGGGGGGGGATTCACCCCTCCACTTT.